This T cell receptor beta chain is from a study of OX40 agonist ivuxolimab in advanced cancers. Looking at the study overall: Aged roughly 23 to 80 with a mean of roughly 65 years, they were around 85% male. Study-level points and caveats: Among the lowest peripheral clonal expansion occurred in 0.1-3.0 mg/kg partial responders. Within 6 weeks, CD4+ and CD8+ blood T cells expanded clonally at 0.1 to 3.0 mg/kg.

Clones were sequenced by immunoSEQ multiplex PCR, and TCRdb holds only the in-frame ones, with some missing. The table shows some 50,000 clones, with roughly 77% occurring only once. As to this clone: Its antigen is undetermined.

The sequences come from CD4+ or CD8+ T cells sorted from blood, collected in a trial of the OX40 agonist ivuxolimab. This receptor was identified in an adult with an advanced solid tumor such as melanoma, head and neck, liver or kidney cancer.

The CDR3 region has the DNA TGTGCCAGCGGGCAGGGGGTCTACGAGCAGTACTTC. As protein: CASGQGVYEQYF. This sequence joins TRBV6-1 and TRBJ2-7, with 7 bases aligning to TRBD1. Trimming removed 8 bases from V and 3 bases from J; junction bases left unmatched: 4. CDR1 and CDR2 from the germline V gene are MNHNS and SASEGT. CDR3 length: 12 amino acids.